Shown below are 15 T cell receptor beta chains from a single sample sequenced in a study of cytomegalovirus exposure and HLA in healthy donors. Produced via immunoSEQ multiplex PCR; TCRdb's table is partial and in-frame only. The sample yields under 200,000 clones, roughly 96% seen once. Material for sequencing was PBMCs. The receptors here all came from a woman in her late teens or twenties in good health and CMV-seronegative.

The chain carries TRBV5-6 and TRBJ2-5; D perhaps matches TRBD1 (6 bases). This CDR3 has 12 residues. V lost 4 bases and J lost 7, with 11 bases in between. Germline CDR1 and CDR2: SGHDT and YYEEEE. In nucleotides, the CDR3 is TGTGCCAGCAGCCGGGACACTGGGACCCAGTACTTC. Translating it yields CASSRDTGTQYF.

The chain is built from TRBV5-4 and TRBJ2-1, with D possibly matching TRBD2 (5 bases). The CDR3 totals 12 residues. Germline CDR1 is SGHNT and CDR2 is YYREEE (reference sequence). V lost 1 base and J 8 bases, leaving 7 bases between the germline ends. CDR3 sequence reads: CASSLSGYEQFF. CDR3 DNA sequence: TGTGCCAGCAGCTTGTCGGGGTATGAGCAGTTCTTC.

CDR3 sequence: CASSNPGQGTHEQYF. The CDR3 DNA sequence: TGTGCCAGCAGCAACCCGGGACAGGGTACCCACGAGCAGTACTTC. V gene TRBV13 combines with J gene TRBJ2-7, with 9 nucleotides matching TRBD1. Losses at the gene ends were 5 bases for V and 5 bases for J; bases not matched to a gene: 10. CDR3 length: 15 amino acids. The germline V gene has CDR1 PRHDT and CDR2 FYEKMQ (reference sequence).

The chain combines TRBV29-1 with TRBJ2-7, with D unresolved. Germline V gene sequence: CDR1 SQVTM, CDR2 ANQGSEA. V lost 1 base, J lost 0 bases, and 13 bases lay in between. CDR3 length equals 15 residues. The CDR3 coding sequence is TGCAGCGTTGAAGGTTTCTCTAGTGGCTCCTACGAGCAGTACTTC. Protein: CSVEGFSSGSYEQYF.

V usage is TRBV6-5 and J usage is TRBJ1-3; perhaps TRBD1 as D (5 bases). CDR1 MNHEY and CDR2 SVGAGI come from the germline V gene. The V gene lost 4 bases and the J gene lost 2 bases, with 12 bases spanning the gap. CDR3 size: 15 residues. The CDR3 nucleotides are TGTGCCAGCAGTTCTCCCAGGGCTACTGGAAACACCATATATTTT. Amino acids: CASSSPRATGNTIYF.

The chain has TRBV7-9 and TRBJ1-1; D might be TRBD1 (6 bases). The V end was cut by 1 base, the J end by 6 bases, with 15 bases between. Germline-derived CDR1 and CDR2 are SEHNR and FQNEAQ (reference sequence). This CDR3 comprises 15 residues. The CDR3 loop reads CASSLVWGQASEAFF. For the CDR3, the DNA is TGTGCCAGCAGCTTAGTCTGGGGGCAGGCTTCTGAAGCTTTCTTT.

The CDR3 DNA follows: TGCGCCAGCAGCTTGGGCTGGGGGCAGGACACTGAAGCTTTCTTT. This translates into CASSLGWGQDTEAFF. V usage is TRBV5-1 and J usage is TRBJ1-1; possible D gene TRBD1, 6 bases. Germline V lookup: CDR1 SGHRS, CDR2 YFSETQ. V was trimmed by 0 bases and J by 3 bases, leaving 12 bases between them. This CDR3 is 15 amino acids long.

The genes are TRBV18 and TRBJ2-3, with 8 bases aligning to TRBD1. In germline, CDR1 is KGHSH, CDR2 LQKENI. CDR3 length equals 15 residues. Unmatched junction bases numbered 3, after V lost 4 bases and J lost 0 bases. The CDR3 DNA is TGTGCCAGCTCACGTCAGGGGGCAAGCACAGATACGCAGTATTTT. Encoded protein: CASSRQGASTDTQYF.

The chain couples TRBV4-1 to TRBJ2-7, with TRBD1 identical over 8 bases. The CDR3 consists of 16 residues. Per germline, CDR1 MGHRA and CDR2 YSYEKL. Trimming at V came to 1 base and at J to 3 bases, leaving 8 bases not matched to a gene. CDR3: CASSQVSTGALYEQYF. CDR3 nucleotides: TGCGCCAGCAGCCAAGTCTCGACAGGGGCACTCTACGAGCAGTACTTC.

The CDR3 protein is CASSSSARSTDTQYF. The CDR3 DNA reads TGTGCCAGCAGCTCCTCAGCGAGGAGCACAGATACGCAGTATTTT. V gene TRBV7-3 combines with J gene TRBJ2-3; no clear D gene. Germline values: CDR1 SGHTA, CDR2 FQGTGA. The CDR3 is 15 amino acids. Trimming removed 4 bases at V and 0 bases at J, with 11 bases between.

This clone has just one count. This rearrangement joins TRBV11-2 to TRBJ1-1; D is unclear. CDR1 and CDR2 (germline): SGHAT, FQNNGV. The CDR3 loop spans 14 amino acids. V shed 1 base and J shed 1 base, with 7 bases lying between them. CDR3 in DNA: TGTGCCAGCAGCTTAGTGGTCGGGAACACTGAAGCTTTCTTT. Its protein product is CASSLVVGNTEAFF.

The CDR3 DNA sequence: TGTGCCAGCAGCCCCTCTGGGGGCACCTATGGCTACACCTTC. Translation gives CASSPSGGTYGYTF. This chain connects TRBV7-6 to TRBJ1-2, with D possibly being TRBD1 (6 bases). This CDR3 region has 14 residues. The germline V and J ends were trimmed by 5 bases and 4 bases, with 14 bases remaining between them. Looked up from germline, CDR1 is SGHVS and CDR2 is FNYEAQ.

This rearrangement joins TRBV4-1 to TRBJ1-5; TRBD1 might be the D (5 bases). Germline values: CDR1 MGHRA, CDR2 YSYEKL. The V end was cut by 1 base, the J end by 1 base, with 8 bases between. The CDR3 runs 15 residues. The CDR3 loop reads CASSQVQGSNQPQHF. For the CDR3, the DNA is TGCGCCAGCAGCCAAGTTCAGGGAAGCAATCAGCCCCAGCATTTT.

CDR3 DNA sequence: TGTGCCAGCAGTTTGGGACAGGGGTTTGTAGCCAGGTCCGGCGAGCAGTACTTC. The encoded protein is CASSLGQGFVARSGEQYF. The chain has TRBV28 and TRBJ2-7, with TRBD1 identical over 10 bases. J was trimmed by 6 bases and V by 3 bases; bases with no gene match: 17. Per the germline V gene, CDR1 is MDHEN and CDR2 is SYDVKM. The length of the CDR3 is 18 residues. The complete variable domain, with remaining parts taken from reference TRBV28 and TRBJ2-7, reads DVKVTQSSRYLVKRTGEKVFLECVQDMDHENMFWYRQDPGLGLRLIYFSYDVKMKEKGDIPEGYSVSREKKERFSLILESASTNQTSMYLCASSLGQGFVARSGEQYFGPGTRLTVT.

The rearrangement uses TRBV6-5 and TRBJ2-1; the match to TRBD2 covers 12 bases. The germline CDR1 and CDR2 sequences are MNHEY and SVGAGI. The J segment lost 9 bases and the V segment lost 6 bases, leaving 9 bases of the junction unmatched. The CDR3 spans 15 residues. CDR3 nucleotides: TGTGCCAGCAGAACAAGACTAGCGGGGGATGTTGAGCAGTTCTTC. Translation: CASRTRLAGDVEQFF.